The clone carrying this T cell receptor (beta chain) was observed many times. TCRdb re-called the 5' RACE reads through MiXCR, storing one row per CDR3 protein. The repertoire includes about 26,000 distinct CDR3 sequences, 5.5% to 7% of them detected once, and around a fifth sits in the top ten. This record belongs to a study of spatial heterogeneity in lung cancer. At the level of the study: The study observed each unique TCR and UMI combination more than ten times on average in raw reads.

The time point denotes: blood at routine non-recurrence follow-up after resection. Whole RNA from tumor, nontumor lung or frozen PBMC was sequenced unsorted. The CDR3 is 15 amino acids. Germline CDR1 KGHDR, CDR2 SFDVKD. With V trimmed by 9 bases and J by 6 bases, 10 bases remained unmatched. Sequenced here: PBMCs, sampled at follow-up. The TCR sequence derives from a male donor with early-stage non-small cell lung cancer. This chain uses TRBV24-1 with TRBJ2-1, with 10 nucleotides matching TRBD2. CDR3 residues: CATRGASGSFNEQFF. CDR3 sequence (DNA): TGTGCCACCCGTGGGGCTAGCGGGAGTTTCAATGAGCAGTTCTTC.